The present T cell receptor beta chain was sequenced within a study of OX40 agonist ivuxolimab in advanced cancers. Method: immunoSEQ multiplex PCR; TCRdb's copy keeps in-frame clones and lacks some. The sample includes about 58,000 clones, around nine tenths of them seen just once. The sequence derives from an adult with an advanced solid tumor such as melanoma, head and neck, liver or kidney cancer. This sample comprised CD4+ or CD8+ T cells sorted from blood, obtained in a trial of the OX40 agonist ivuxolimab.

The CDR3 region has the DNA TGTGCCAGCAGCTTGCGTGGGACAGGGGGAGGTGAGACCCAGTACTTC. This codes for CASSLRGTGGGETQYF. This rearrangement joins TRBV5-6 to TRBJ2-5, with 11 nucleotides matching TRBD1. The V and J ends lost 1 base and 5 bases, in that order; junction bases with no gene match: 7. Per the germline V gene, CDR1 is SGHDT and CDR2 is YYEEEE. The CDR3 spans 16 residues. Variable domain in full (rest from reference TRBV5-6 and TRBJ2-5): DAGVTQSPTHLIKTRGQQVTLRCSPKSGHDTVSWYQQALGQGPQFIFQYYEEEERQRGNFPDRFSGHQFPNYSSELNVNALLLGDSALYLCASSLRGTGGGETQYFGPGTRLLVL.